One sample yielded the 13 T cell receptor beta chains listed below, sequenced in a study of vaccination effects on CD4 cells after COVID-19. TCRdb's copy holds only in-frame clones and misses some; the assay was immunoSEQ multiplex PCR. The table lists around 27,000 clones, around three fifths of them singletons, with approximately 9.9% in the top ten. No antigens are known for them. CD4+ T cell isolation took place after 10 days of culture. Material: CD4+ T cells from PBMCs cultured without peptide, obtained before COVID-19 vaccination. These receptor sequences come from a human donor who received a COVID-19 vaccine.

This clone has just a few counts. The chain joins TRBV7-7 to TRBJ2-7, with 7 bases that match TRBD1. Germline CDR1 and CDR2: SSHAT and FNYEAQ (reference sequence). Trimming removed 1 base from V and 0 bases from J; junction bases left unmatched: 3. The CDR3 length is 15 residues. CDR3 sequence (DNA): TGTGCCAGCAGCTTAGGCACAGGGGCCTCCTACGAGCAGTACTTC. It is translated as CASSLGTGASYEQYF.

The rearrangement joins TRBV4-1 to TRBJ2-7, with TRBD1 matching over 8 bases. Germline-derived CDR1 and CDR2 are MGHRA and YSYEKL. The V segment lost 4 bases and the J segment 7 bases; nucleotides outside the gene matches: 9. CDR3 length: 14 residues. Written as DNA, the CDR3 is TGCGCCAGCAGCCCAGGCCAGGGGGCGGGTGAGCAGTACTTC. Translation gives CASSPGQGAGEQYF.

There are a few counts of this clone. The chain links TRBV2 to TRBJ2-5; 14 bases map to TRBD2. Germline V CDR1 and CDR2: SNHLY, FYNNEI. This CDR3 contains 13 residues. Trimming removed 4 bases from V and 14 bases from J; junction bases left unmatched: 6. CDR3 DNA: TGTGCCAGCAGTGGGACTAGCGGGGGGCTCCGTTACTTC. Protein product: CASSGTSGGLRYF.

The CDR3 reads CASSLDGGNQPQHF. The CDR3 DNA reads as TGCGCCAGCAGCTTGGACGGGGGCAATCAGCCCCAGCATTTT. V and J are TRBV5-1 and TRBJ1-5; D gene unclear. V dropped 0 bases and J dropped 2 bases, with 6 bases sitting between them. CDR1 and CDR2 from the germline V gene are SGHRS and YFSETQ. This CDR3 comprises 14 residues.

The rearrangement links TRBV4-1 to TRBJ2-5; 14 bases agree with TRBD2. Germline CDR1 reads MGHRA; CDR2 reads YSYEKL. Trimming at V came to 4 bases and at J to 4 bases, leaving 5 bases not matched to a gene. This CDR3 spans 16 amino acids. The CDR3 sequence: CASSLQGTSGGETQYF. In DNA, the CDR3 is TGCGCCAGCAGCCTCCAAGGGACTAGCGGGGGAGAGACCCAGTACTTC.

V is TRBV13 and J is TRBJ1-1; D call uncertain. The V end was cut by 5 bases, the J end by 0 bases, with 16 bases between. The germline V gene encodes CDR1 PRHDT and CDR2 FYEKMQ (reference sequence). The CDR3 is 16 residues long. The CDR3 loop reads CASSIRSWELNTEAFF. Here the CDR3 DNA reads TGTGCCAGCAGCATAAGATCCTGGGAGTTGAACACTGAAGCTTTCTTT.

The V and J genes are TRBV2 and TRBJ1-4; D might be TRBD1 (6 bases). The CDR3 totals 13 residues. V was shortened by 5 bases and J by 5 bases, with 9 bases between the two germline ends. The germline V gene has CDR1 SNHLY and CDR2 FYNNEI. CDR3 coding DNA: TGTGCCAGCAGTTTGACAGGCAATGAAAAACTGTTTTTT. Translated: CASSLTGNEKLFF.

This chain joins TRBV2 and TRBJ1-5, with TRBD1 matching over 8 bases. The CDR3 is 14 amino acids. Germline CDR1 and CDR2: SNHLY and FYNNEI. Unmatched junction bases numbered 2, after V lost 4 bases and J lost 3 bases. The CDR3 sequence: CASSGTGSNQPQHF. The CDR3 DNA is TGTGCCAGCAGTGGGACAGGGTCCAATCAGCCCCAGCATTTT.

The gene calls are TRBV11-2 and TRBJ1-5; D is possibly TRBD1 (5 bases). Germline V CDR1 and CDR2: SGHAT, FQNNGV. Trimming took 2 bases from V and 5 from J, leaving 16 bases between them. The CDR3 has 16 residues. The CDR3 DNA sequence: TGTGCCAGCAGCTTAAGATCGGCGGGGGGGGATCAGCCCCAGCATTTT. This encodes CASSLRSAGGDQPQHF.

CDR3 coding DNA: TGTGCCAGCAGCGTAGGGGTAGCGGGGGGAGGTGAGACCCAGTACTTC. Translation gives CASSVGVAGGGETQYF. V gene TRBV9 combines with J gene TRBJ2-5, with 10 bases matching TRBD2. This CDR3 spans 16 amino acids. The germline V gene has CDR1 SGDLS and CDR2 YYNGEE. The trim removed 0 bases at V and 5 bases at J, leaving 7 bases unmatched. Drawing the rest from reference TRBV9 and TRBJ2-5, the complete variable domain is DSGVTQTPKHLITATGQRVTLRCSPRSGDLSVYWYQQSLDQGLQFLIQYYNGEERAKGNILERFSAQQFPDLHSELNLSSLELGDSALYFCASSVGVAGGGETQYFGPGTRLLVL.

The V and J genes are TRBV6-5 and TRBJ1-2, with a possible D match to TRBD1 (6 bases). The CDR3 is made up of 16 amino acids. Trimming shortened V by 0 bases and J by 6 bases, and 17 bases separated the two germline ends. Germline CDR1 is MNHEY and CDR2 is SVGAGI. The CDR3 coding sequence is TGTGCCAGCAGTTACTCCCTTAATACAGGGAGGAATGGCTACACCTTC. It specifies CASSYSLNTGRNGYTF.

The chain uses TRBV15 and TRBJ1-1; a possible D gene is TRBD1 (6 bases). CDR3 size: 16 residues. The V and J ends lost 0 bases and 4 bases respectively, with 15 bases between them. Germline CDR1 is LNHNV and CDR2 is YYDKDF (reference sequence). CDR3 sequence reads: CATSRDLGGPGTEAFF. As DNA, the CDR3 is TGTGCCACCAGCAGAGATCTGGGGGGGCCGGGCACTGAAGCTTTCTTT.

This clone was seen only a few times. The CDR3 is CASSLGWGENTEAFF. CDR3 nucleotides: TGCGCCAGCAGCTTGGGTTGGGGTGAAAACACTGAAGCTTTCTTT. The chain carries TRBV5-1 and TRBJ1-1; no firm D call. This CDR3 has 15 residues. The germline V gene encodes CDR1 SGHRS and CDR2 YFSETQ. The germline V and J ends were trimmed by 0 bases and 2 bases, with 11 bases remaining between them.